Described below is a single T cell receptor (beta chain) sequence and its context. Its specificity is unknown. Data came from immunoSEQ multiplex PCR; TCRdb stores just in-frame clones and leaves some out. The table includes 110,000 or so clones, 70% to 90% detected once. V was pared by 2 bases and J by 7 bases, with 17 bases between. This CDR3 has 15 residues. Per germline, CDR1 SGHVS and CDR2 FQNEAQ. These data originate in a study of T cell responses to AZD1222 COVID-19 vaccine. Study information: Combined were second doses at about 4 or about 12 weeks.

Overall study results and limits: Vaccine-associated CD4 TCRs ranged over spike, dominating at 160-218 and 743-854. Donor demographics were predominantly white British with a female majority; clonal diversity may be underestimated. Elevations in Spike-specific TCR breadth and depth followed administration of two AZD1222 doses.

J is TRBJ2-5 and V is TRBV7-8; weak D call: TRBD1 (6 bases). The specimen was peripheral blood, collected on day 0 of AZD1222 vaccination. This clonotype was sampled from an adult in good health. This CDR3 reads CASSLTATGMGTQYF. CDR3 DNA: TGTGCCAGCAGCTTAACCGCCACAGGGATGGGGACCCAGTACTTC.